Following are 13 T cell receptor beta chains from one sample sequenced in a study of blood T cell repertoires in COVID-19. The data were produced by immunoSEQ multiplex PCR, yet TCRdb's version contains in-frame clones alone and is incomplete. The table has 60,000 to 85,000 clones, around 83% seen once; the top ten hold approximately 40%. Sequences were obtained from peripheral blood. The receptors here all came from a man older than 75 with acute or convalescent COVID-19.

This clone was detected only a few times. This chain uses TRBV7-2 with TRBJ1-6; D is ambiguous. Germline CDR1 and CDR2: SGHTA and FQGNSA. The V end lost 7 bases, the J end lost 9 bases, and 13 bases lay between the germline ends. The CDR3 is made up of 13 amino acids. CDR3 amino acids: CASTVAGRSPLHF. CDR3 DNA: TGTGCCAGCACCGTTGCGGGTCGTTCACCCCTCCACTTT.

The chain couples TRBV10-3 to TRBJ2-7; TRBD1 might be the D (6 bases). The V gene's germline CDR1 is ENHRY and CDR2 SYGVKD. Trimming removed 6 bases at V and 5 bases at J, with 14 bases between. CDR3 length: 13 residues. The CDR3 DNA follows: TGTGCCATCAGCCTTCTACAGGGTCACGAGCAGTACTTC. Translated, it gives CAISLLQGHEQYF.

The chain combines TRBV12-3 or TRBV12-4 with TRBJ1-2; TRBD1 is a possible D gene (5 bases). CDR3 length: 13 residues. V dropped 6 bases and J dropped 7 bases, with 15 bases sitting between them. The CDR3 spells CASSLSNGAGYTF. CDR3 bases: TGTGCCAGCAGCCTATCAAATGGGGCTGGCTACACCTTC.

This chain joins TRBV5-1 and TRBJ2-1; perhaps TRBD2 as D (6 bases). V was pared by 0 bases and J by 0 bases, with 7 bases between. The CDR3 runs to 15 residues. Germline V gives CDR1 SGHRS, CDR2 YFSETQ. The CDR3: CASSLGGDSYNEQFF. The CDR3 bases are TGCGCCAGCAGCTTGGGCGGGGACTCCTACAATGAGCAGTTCTTC. Variable domain in full (rest from reference TRBV5-1 and TRBJ2-1): KAGVTQTPRYLIKTRGQQVTLSCSPISGHRSVSWYQQTPGQGLQFLFEYFSETQRNKGNFPGRFSGRQFSNSRSEMNVSTLELGDSALYLCASSLGGDSYNEQFFGPGTRLTVL.

The chain recombines TRBV2 with TRBJ1-5; D gene ambiguous. The V end was cut by 3 bases, the J end by 1 base, with 10 bases between. Germline V gene lookup returns CDR1 SNHLY and CDR2 FYNNEI. This CDR3 has 15 amino acids. CDR3 sequence (DNA): TGTGCCAGCAGTGACTTGGGAGTGAGCAATCAGCCCCAGCATTTT. Translating it yields CASSDLGVSNQPQHF.

The chain has TRBV5-4 and TRBJ2-3, with a possible D match to TRBD1 (5 bases). Per the germline V gene, CDR1 is SGHNT and CDR2 is YYREEE (reference sequence). The CDR3 is 14 residues long. The ends were cut back, 7 bases at V and 1 base at J, with 13 bases in the middle. CDR3 amino acids: CASEDGHRTDTQYF. The CDR3 region has the DNA TGTGCCAGCGAGGACGGACATCGCACAGATACGCAGTATTTT.

The chain recombines TRBV4-3 with TRBJ2-2, with D uncertain. The V and J ends lost 1 base and 2 bases respectively, with 8 bases between them. This CDR3 region has 15 residues. Germline-derived CDR1 and CDR2 are LGHNA and YSLEER. DNA for the CDR3: TGCGCCAGCAGCCAAGGAGCTTCTAACACCGGGGAGCTGTTTTTT. Translated, it gives CASSQGASNTGELFF.

The rearrangement uses TRBV11-2 and TRBJ2-7; D may be TRBD2 (6 bases). The CDR3 is 15 amino acids. The germline CDR1 and CDR2 sequences are SGHAT and FQNNGV. Trimming stripped 5 bases from V and 3 bases from J, with 17 bases between. The chain's CDR3 is CASSLTRDFFYEQYF. The CDR3 nucleotides read TGTGCCAGCAGCCTTACCCGGGACTTCTTCTACGAGCAGTACTTC.

V and J are TRBV29-1 and TRBJ1-1; no clear D gene. The CDR3 has 13 residues. The V end was cut by 3 bases, the J end by 5 bases, with 13 bases between. The germline gives CDR1 SQVTM, CDR2 ANQGSEA. The DNA for the CDR3 is TGCAGCGTTGATGAAGTTGGAGGGACTGAAGCTTTCTTT. Amino acid sequence: CSVDEVGGTEAFF.

The rearrangement uses TRBV19 and TRBJ1-3, with D perhaps TRBD1 (5 bases). V dropped 11 bases and J dropped 2 bases, with 13 bases sitting between them. CDR3 size: 13 residues. CDR1 and CDR2 (germline): LNHDA, SQIVND (reference sequence). CDR3 sequence: CASGGVTGNTIYF. Here the CDR3 DNA reads TGTGCCTCCGGGGGTGTTACTGGAAACACCATATATTTT.

The genes are TRBV29-1 and TRBJ1-1, with D hard to call. The CDR3 is 13 residues long. The V end was cut by 7 bases, the J end by 4 bases, with 16 bases between. The germline CDR1 and CDR2 sequences are SQVTM and ANQGSEA. CDR3 protein: CSAQAQERTEAFF. The CDR3 nucleotides read TGCAGCGCACAAGCCCAAGAGCGCACTGAAGCTTTCTTT.

The rearrangement links TRBV27 to TRBJ2-5, with D unresolved. CDR3 size: 14 residues. The germline V gene encodes CDR1 MNHEY and CDR2 SMNVEV (reference sequence). The V and J ends lost 4 bases and 5 bases respectively, with 14 bases between them. The CDR3 is CASSSEARHETQYF. The DNA for the CDR3 is TGTGCCAGCAGTTCAGAGGCACGCCACGAGACCCAGTACTTC.

The chain combines TRBV3-1 (or the pseudogene TRBV3-2) with TRBJ2-7; D might be TRBD2 (6 bases). Germline values: CDR1 LGHDT, CDR2 YNNKEL (reference sequence). The CDR3 has 15 amino acids. V dropped 2 bases and J dropped 2 bases, with 13 bases sitting between them. This CDR3 is CASSQRGIRAYEQYF. In nucleotides, the CDR3 is TGTGCCAGCAGCCAACGCGGGATCAGAGCCTACGAGCAGTACTTC.